Shown below are 18 T cell receptor beta chains from a single sample sequenced in a study of shared clonotypes between healthy human individuals. Sequenced by immunoSEQ multiplex PCR; TCRdb stores in-frame clones only, minus some. The sample has about 700,000 clones; about 91% are singletons. Positive CCR7 selection of CD45RO-negative cells yielded the naive CD8 cells, and terminally differentiated effector memory CD45RA+ cells were excluded. Sequenced input: naive CD8+ T cells sorted from blood. These receptors came from a man aged 25-45 years in good health.

The rearrangement joins TRBV13 to TRBJ2-2, with 10 positions matching TRBD1. Germline values: CDR1 PRHDT, CDR2 FYEKMQ (reference sequence). CDR3 length: 15 residues. Trimming took 3 bases from V and 7 from J; bases not matched to a gene: 5. This chain's CDR3 is CASSFDRGQGGELFF. In DNA form, the CDR3 reads TGTGCCAGCAGCTTCGACAGGGGGCAAGGCGGGGAGCTGTTTTTT.

The rearrangement links TRBV7-8 to TRBJ2-7; a possible D gene is TRBD2 (6 bases). CDR1 and CDR2 from the germline V gene are SGHVS and FQNEAQ. Trimming took off 1 base at V and 4 bases at J, with 11 bases between the two ends. This CDR3 comprises 14 residues. The CDR3 protein is CASSLGDSIYEQYF. CDR3 DNA: TGTGCCAGCAGCTTAGGGGACTCCATATACGAGCAGTACTTC.

This rearrangement joins TRBV28 to TRBJ2-3, with a possible D match to TRBD2 (8 bases). Trimming removed 5 bases from V and 4 bases from J, with 25 bases in between. The CDR3 sequence is 18 residues long. Germline-derived CDR1 and CDR2 are MDHEN and SYDVKM. The CDR3 DNA reads TGTGCCAGCAGTCACTCAGGGGGGCGGACTAGCTTGGCAGATACGCAGTATTTT. Residues: CASSHSGGRTSLADTQYF. Looking up the rest from reference TRBV28 and TRBJ2-3 gives the full variable domain: DVKVTQSSRYLVKRTGEKVFLECVQDMDHENMFWYRQDPGLGLRLIYFSYDVKMKEKGDIPEGYSVSREKKERFSLILESASTNQTSMYLCASSHSGGRTSLADTQYFGPGTRLTVL.

The V and J genes are TRBV28 and TRBJ1-5; D unresolved. The CDR3 contains 9 residues. Germline CDR1 is MDHEN and CDR2 is SYDVKM. The CDR3 spells CVAGQPQHF. The CDR3 bases are TGTGTCGCGGGGCAGCCCCAGCATTTT.

V usage is TRBV6-1 and J usage is TRBJ1-5; D not resolved. Trimming pared 1 base from V and 0 bases from J, leaving 7 bases between. The CDR3 runs 15 residues. From germline, CDR1 is MNHNS and CDR2 SASEGT. DNA for the CDR3: TGTGCCAGCAGTGAAGAGCGGTATAGCAATCAGCCCCAGCATTTT. It codes for CASSEERYSNQPQHF.

This chain links TRBV9 with TRBJ2-1; TRBD1 matches 8 bases. J was trimmed by 9 bases and V by 3 bases; bases with no gene match: 11. The CDR3 sequence is 15 residues long. Germline V gene sequence: CDR1 SGDLS, CDR2 YYNGEE. In nucleotides, the CDR3 is TGTGCCAGCAGCGCAAGAGGGACAGGCAGTGGTGAGCAGTTCTTC. Translating gives CASSARGTGSGEQFF.

This clone came up once. The rearrangement joins TRBV29-1 to TRBJ2-5, with 7 bases aligning to TRBD1. V shed 7 bases, J shed 2 bases, and the junction held 4 bases outside the gene matches. Germline values: CDR1 SQVTM, CDR2 ANQGSEA. The CDR3 loop spans 12 amino acids. CDR3: CSAEGQQETQYF. CDR3 sequence (DNA): TGCAGCGCCGAGGGACAGCAAGAGACCCAGTACTTC.

This rearrangement joins TRBV4-1 to TRBJ2-3; 12 bases line up with TRBD2. Looked up from germline, CDR1 is MGHRA and CDR2 is YSYEKL. This CDR3 contains 19 residues. V was clipped by 4 bases and J by 2 bases; unmatched bases: 13. CDR3: CASSPLLAGGPKDTDTQYF. The CDR3 DNA follows: TGCGCCAGCAGCCCATTACTAGCGGGAGGACCAAAAGACACAGATACGCAGTATTTT.

V usage is TRBV6-1 and J usage is TRBJ1-1; the match to TRBD1 covers 8 bases. Germline lookup yields CDR1 MNHNS and CDR2 SASEGT. The ends lost 3 bases at V and 2 bases at J; junction bases unmatched: 2. This CDR3 spans 14 amino acids. CDR3 protein: CASSEDRVNTEAFF. The CDR3 bases are TGTGCCAGCAGTGAGGACAGGGTCAACACTGAAGCTTTCTTT.

The chain joins TRBV7-9 to TRBJ2-5, with TRBD2 matching 7 bases. Per the germline V gene, CDR1 is SEHNR and CDR2 is FQNEAQ (reference sequence). CDR3 length equals 14 residues. With 3 bases clipped from V and 5 bases from J, the junction kept 6 bases outside the gene matches. The CDR3 nucleotides read TGTGCCAGCAGCTTCGCGGGAGCGGTGGAGACCCAGTACTTC. It specifies CASSFAGAVETQYF.

The rearrangement uses TRBV4-3 and TRBJ2-1; tentatively, D is TRBD1 (5 bases). This CDR3 has 16 residues. V shed 1 base and J shed 3 bases, with 13 bases lying between them. CDR1 and CDR2 (germline): LGHNA, YSLEER. The CDR3 reads CASSQVLRDFYNEQFF. In DNA form, the CDR3 reads TGCGCCAGCAGCCAAGTGCTCAGGGATTTCTACAATGAGCAGTTCTTC.

Comment on this clone: Other DNA sequences from this sample encode an identical CDR3 as well. J is TRBJ2-7 and V is TRBV28; D is unresolved. Trimming removed 3 bases at V and 4 bases at J, with 4 bases between. This CDR3 has 11 residues. Germline assignment: CDR1 MDHEN and CDR2 SYDVKM. CDR3 sequence (DNA): TGTGCCAGCAGTTTCCATTACGAGCAGTACTTC. It codes for CASSFHYEQYF.

The chain has TRBV10-1 and TRBJ2-1; 12 bases line up with TRBD2. The CDR3 is 16 residues long. Trimming at V came to 0 bases and at J to 7 bases, leaving 4 bases not matched to a gene. The V gene's germline CDR1 is WNHNN and CDR2 SYGVQD (reference sequence). CDR3 region: CASSESETSGSNEQFF. The DNA for the CDR3 is TGCGCCAGCAGTGAGTCGGAGACTAGCGGGAGTAATGAGCAGTTCTTC.

The CDR3 protein is CAISEYSRENSNQPQHF. The CDR3 DNA sequence: TGTGCCATCAGTGAGTACTCGAGGGAGAATAGCAATCAGCCCCAGCATTTT. The chain recombines TRBV10-3 with TRBJ1-5; unclear D gene. This CDR3 has 17 residues. The germline CDR1 and CDR2 sequences are ENHRY and SYGVKD. V was pared by 1 base and J by 0 bases, with 13 bases between.

V gene TRBV29-1 combines with J gene TRBJ2-1; no definite D call. Trimming took off 2 bases at V and 10 bases at J, with 18 bases between the two ends. CDR3 length: 14 amino acids. The germline V gene encodes CDR1 SQVTM and CDR2 ANQGSEA. The CDR3 loop is CSVEPGTRFKEQFF. Written as DNA, the CDR3 is TGCAGCGTTGAACCCGGAACAAGGTTCAAGGAGCAGTTCTTC.

The chain has TRBV4-3 and TRBJ1-2; maybe TRBD1 (6 bases). V was shortened by 1 base and J by 5 bases, with 14 bases between the two germline ends. Germline-derived CDR1 and CDR2 are LGHNA and YSLEER. There are 15 residues in the CDR3. The CDR3 is CASSQGGRQGYGYTF. The CDR3 region has the DNA TGCGCCAGCAGCCAAGGGGGCAGGCAGGGGTATGGCTACACCTTC.

This chain links TRBV19 with TRBJ2-1; 12 positions match TRBD2. The CDR3 is 18 residues long. V lost 6 bases, J lost 8 bases, and 17 bases stayed unmatched. The V gene's germline CDR1 is LNHDA and CDR2 SQIVND (reference sequence). The CDR3 reads CASRREIGLAGHLDEQFF. DNA of the CDR3: TGTGCCAGTAGACGCGAAATCGGACTAGCGGGACATTTGGATGAGCAGTTCTTC.

The rearrangement uses TRBV5-1 and TRBJ2-1, with 9 bases fitting TRBD2. Germline assignment: CDR1 SGHRS and CDR2 YFSETQ. This CDR3 has 14 residues. The trim removed 0 bases at V and 7 bases at J, leaving 2 bases unmatched. CDR3 bases: TGCGCCAGCAGCTTGGGACTAGCGGAGAATGAGCAGTTCTTC. Amino acid sequence: CASSLGLAENEQFF.